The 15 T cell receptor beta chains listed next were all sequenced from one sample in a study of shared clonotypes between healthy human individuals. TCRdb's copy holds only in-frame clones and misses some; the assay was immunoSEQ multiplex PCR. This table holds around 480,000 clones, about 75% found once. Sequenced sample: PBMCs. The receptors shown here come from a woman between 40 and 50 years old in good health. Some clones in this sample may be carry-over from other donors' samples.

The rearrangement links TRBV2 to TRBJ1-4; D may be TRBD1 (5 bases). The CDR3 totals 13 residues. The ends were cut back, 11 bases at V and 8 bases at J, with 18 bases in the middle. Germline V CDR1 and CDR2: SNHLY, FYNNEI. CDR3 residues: CASAMGGSEKLFF. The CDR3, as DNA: TGTGCCTCGGCTATGGGGGGTTCGGAAAAACTGTTTTTT.

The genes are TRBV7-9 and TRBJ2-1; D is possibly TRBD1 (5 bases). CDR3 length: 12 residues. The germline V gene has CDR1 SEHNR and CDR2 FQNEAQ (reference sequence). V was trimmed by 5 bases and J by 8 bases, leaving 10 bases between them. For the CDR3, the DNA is TGTGCCAGCAGCCCCTGGGGCTATGAGCAGTTCTTC. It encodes CASSPWGYEQFF. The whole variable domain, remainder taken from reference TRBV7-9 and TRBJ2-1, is DTGVSQNPRHKITKRGQNVTFRCDPISEHNRLYWYRQTLGQGPEFLTYFQNEAQLEKSRLLSDRFSAERPKGSFSTLEIQRTEQGDSAMYLCASSPWGYEQFFGPGTRLTVL.

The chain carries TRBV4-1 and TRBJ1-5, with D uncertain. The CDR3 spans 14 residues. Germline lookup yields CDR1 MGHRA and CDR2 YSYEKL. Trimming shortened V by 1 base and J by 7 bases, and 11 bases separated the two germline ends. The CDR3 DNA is TGCGCCAGCAGCCAAGGAACAGTAGGCCAGCCCCAGCATTTT. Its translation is CASSQGTVGQPQHF.

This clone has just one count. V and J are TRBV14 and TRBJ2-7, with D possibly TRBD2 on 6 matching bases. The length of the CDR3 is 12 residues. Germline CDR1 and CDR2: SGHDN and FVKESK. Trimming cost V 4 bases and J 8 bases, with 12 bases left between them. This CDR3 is CASSPGAHKQYF. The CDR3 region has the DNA TGTGCCAGCAGCCCGGGAGCCCACAAGCAGTACTTC. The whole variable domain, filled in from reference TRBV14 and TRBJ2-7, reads EAGVTQFPSHSVIEKGQTVTLRCDPISGHDNLYWYRRVMGKEIKFLLHFVKESKQDESGMPNNRFLAERTGGTYSTLKVQPAELEDSGVYFCASSPGAHKQYFGPGTRLTVT.

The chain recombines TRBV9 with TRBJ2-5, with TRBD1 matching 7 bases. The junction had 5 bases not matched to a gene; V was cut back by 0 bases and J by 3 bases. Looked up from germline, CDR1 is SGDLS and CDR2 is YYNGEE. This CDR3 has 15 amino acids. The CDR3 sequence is CASSVASTGEETQYF. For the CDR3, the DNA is TGTGCCAGCAGCGTAGCGTCCACAGGGGAAGAGACCCAGTACTTC.

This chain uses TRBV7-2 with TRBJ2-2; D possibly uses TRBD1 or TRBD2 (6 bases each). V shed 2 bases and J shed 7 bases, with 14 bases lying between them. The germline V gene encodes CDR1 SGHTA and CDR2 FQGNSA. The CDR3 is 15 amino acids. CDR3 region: CASSLRIGGHGELFF. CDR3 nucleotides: TGTGCCAGCAGCTTACGGATTGGGGGGCACGGGGAGCTGTTTTTT.

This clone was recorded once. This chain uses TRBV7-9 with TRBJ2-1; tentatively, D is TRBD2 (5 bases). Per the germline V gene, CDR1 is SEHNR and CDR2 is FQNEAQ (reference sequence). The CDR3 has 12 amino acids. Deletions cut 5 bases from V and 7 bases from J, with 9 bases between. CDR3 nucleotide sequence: TGTGCCAGCAGCCCGCAGCGGAATGAGCAGTTCTTC. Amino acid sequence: CASSPQRNEQFF.

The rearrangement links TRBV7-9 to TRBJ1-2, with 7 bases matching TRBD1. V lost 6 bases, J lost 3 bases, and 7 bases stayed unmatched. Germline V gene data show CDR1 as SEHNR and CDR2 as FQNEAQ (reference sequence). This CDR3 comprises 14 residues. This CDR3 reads CASRPRGLDYGYTF. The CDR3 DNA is TGTGCCAGCAGGCCCAGGGGGTTGGACTATGGCTACACCTTC.

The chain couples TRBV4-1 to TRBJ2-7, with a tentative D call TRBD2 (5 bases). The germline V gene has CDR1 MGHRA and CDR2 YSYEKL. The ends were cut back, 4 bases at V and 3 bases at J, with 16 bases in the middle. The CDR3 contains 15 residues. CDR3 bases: TGCGCCAGCAGCCGGGAGCCCGCGACAAACTACGAGCAGTACTTC. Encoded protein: CASSREPATNYEQYF.

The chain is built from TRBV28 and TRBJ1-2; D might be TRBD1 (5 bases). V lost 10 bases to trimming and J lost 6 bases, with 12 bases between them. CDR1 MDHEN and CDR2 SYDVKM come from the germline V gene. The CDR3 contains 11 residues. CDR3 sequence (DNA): TGTGCCATTTCACGGGGCAATGGCTACACCTTC. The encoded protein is CAISRGNGYTF.

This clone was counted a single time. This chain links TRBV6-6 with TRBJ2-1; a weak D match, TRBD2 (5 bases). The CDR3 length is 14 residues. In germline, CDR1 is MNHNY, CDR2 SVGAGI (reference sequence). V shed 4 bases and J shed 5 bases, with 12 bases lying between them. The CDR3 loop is CASSSRLRDNEQFF. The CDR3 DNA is TGTGCCAGCAGTTCCCGACTAAGGGACAATGAGCAGTTCTTC.

The CDR3 loop is CATSRDPGTSSYEQYF. DNA for the CDR3: TGTGCCACCAGCAGAGACCCAGGGACCTCATCCTACGAGCAGTACTTC. The V call is TRBV15, the J call TRBJ2-7; tentatively, D is TRBD1 or TRBD2 (5 bases each). With 0 bases removed from V and 1 base from J, the gap between germline ends came to 13 bases. Germline V gives CDR1 LNHNV, CDR2 YYDKDF (reference sequence). The CDR3 is 16 residues long.

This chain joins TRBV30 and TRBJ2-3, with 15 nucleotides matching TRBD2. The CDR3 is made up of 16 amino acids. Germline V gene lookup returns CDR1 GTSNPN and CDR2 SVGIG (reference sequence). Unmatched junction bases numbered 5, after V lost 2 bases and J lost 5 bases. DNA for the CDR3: TGTGCCTGGAGTCGGACTAGCGGGGGGGCGGGAGATACGCAGTATTTT. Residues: CAWSRTSGGAGDTQYF.

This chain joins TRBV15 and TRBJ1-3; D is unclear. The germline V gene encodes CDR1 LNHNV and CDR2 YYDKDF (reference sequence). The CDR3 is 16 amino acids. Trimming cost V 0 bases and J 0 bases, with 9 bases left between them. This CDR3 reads CATSRDGRNSGNTIYF. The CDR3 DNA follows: TGTGCCACCAGCAGAGATGGGCGGAACTCTGGAAACACCATATATTTT. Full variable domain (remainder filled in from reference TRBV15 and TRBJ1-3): DAMVIQNPRYQVTQFGKPVTLSCSQTLNHNVMYWYQQKSSQAPKLLFHYYDKDFNNEADTPDNFQSRRPNTSFCFLDIRSPGLGDTAMYLCATSRDGRNSGNTIYFGEGSWLTVV.

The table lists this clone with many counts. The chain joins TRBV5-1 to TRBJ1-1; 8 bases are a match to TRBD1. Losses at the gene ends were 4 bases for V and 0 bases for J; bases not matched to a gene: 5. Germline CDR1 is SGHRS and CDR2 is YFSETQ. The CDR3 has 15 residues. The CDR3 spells CASSERQGLNTEAFF. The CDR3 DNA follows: TGCGCCAGCAGCGAACGACAGGGGTTGAACACTGAAGCTTTCTTT.